This T cell receptor beta chain was obtained from a study of CD8 T cells in Susac syndrome. RNA, at roughly 0.45 to 1 ug, was reverse transcribed with random hexamers. Amplification of TCR beta CDR3 was carried out by immunoSEQ multiplex PCR, which covered 54 Vbeta and 13 Jbeta segments. In TCRdb, the immunoSEQ multiplex PCR reads were re-called with MiXCR into one record per CDR3 protein. The repertoire consists of 130,000 to 150,000 distinct CDR3 sequences, with nearly 95% occurring once and the leading ten covering around 0.29%. The CDR3 loop spans 16 amino acids. V was cut by 4 bases and J by 0 bases, with 13 bases left in between. Per the germline V gene, CDR1 is LGHDT and CDR2 is YNNKEL (reference sequence). Blood CD8+ and CD4+ T cells underwent high-throughput TCR beta sequencing. Healthy donors served as the controls. They were matched for age and sex. Purification of the CD8+ and CD4+ T cells relied on negative isolation, and TEMRA cells underwent FACS enrichment.

The chain couples TRBV3-1 to TRBJ2-1, with a weak D call TRBD1 (6 bases). Sequencing input: CD8+ T cells from PBMCs. The clonotype originates from a human donor in good health. CDR3 protein: CASSRPGHSSYNEQFF. For the CDR3, the DNA is TGTGCCAGCAGCCGCCCGGGACATAGCTCCTACAATGAGCAGTTCTTC.